The T cell receptor beta chain under discussion was sequenced for a study of shared clonotypes between healthy human individuals. Per the authors' pipeline: Because ImmunoSEQ provided only junction sequences with no quality scores, the filtering differed. Assay used: immunoSEQ multiplex PCR; TCRdb lists only in-frame clones, some missing. V and J calls and clone size follow that table, whereas D and trimming were derived from the DNA. The sample has roughly 590,000 clones, 95% seen once. This CDR3 is built from 14 residues. CDR1 is MNHNS, CDR2 SASEGT, per germline. V was trimmed by 2 bases and J by 2 bases, leaving 10 bases between them. CD45RO-negative, CCR7-positively selected cells formed the naive CD8 fraction, excluding terminally differentiated effector memory CD45RA+ cells.

Sequences were obtained from naive CD8+ T cells sorted from blood. This sequence originates from a woman in her twenties or thirties in good health. This chain uses TRBV6-1 with TRBJ2-7; weak D call: TRBD2 (5 bases). CDR3 bases: TGTGCCAGCAGTGAAAGCGGACCCCCCTACGAGCAGTACTTC. Its protein product is CASSESGPPYEQYF.